This T cell receptor beta chain was captured by sequencing in a study of PD-L1 blockade in urothelial cancer. The wider study: Analyzed time points were 3 weeks (second dose) and 6 weeks after therapy began. Per blood sample, T cells had a median of 141,255.

CDR1 and CDR2 (germline): KGHSH, LQKENI. The CDR3 length is 16 residues. The ends lost 3 bases at V and 0 bases at J; junction bases unmatched: 7. Repertoires were generated with immunoSEQ multiplex PCR, while TCRdb's copy carries only in-frame clones and drops some. The sample carries around 43,000 clones, nearly 90% recorded once. Time point meaning: pretreatment peripheral blood. Whole-study results and caveats: Pretreatment blood TCR clonality under the median forecast improved survival.

Remarks on this clone: Its specificity is not known.

The receptor was isolated from a donor at least 40 years old with urothelial cancer. The V gene is TRBV18, the J gene TRBJ1-1; 7 bases match TRBD1. Sequencing was performed on PBMCs, taken around atezolizumab (anti-PD-L1) treatment. CDR3 loop: CASSPGQASLNTEAFF. The CDR3 DNA is TGTGCCAGCTCACCCGGACAGGCTAGCTTGAACACTGAAGCTTTCTTT.